Listed below are T cell receptor beta chains from one sample, sequenced in a study of regulatory T cells in long-lasting Graves disease. Via MiXCR, TCRdb re-called the multiplex PCR reads, giving one row per CDR3 protein. The sample records 420,000 or so distinct CDR3 sequences, 16% being singletons. Another study also made use of these data, one on T cells in Graves' hyperthyroidism and ophthalmopathy.

The sequences come from peripheral blood mononuclear cells (PBMCs), collected at new diagnosis, from a patient treated with antithyroid drugs. The receptors derive from a woman aged 18-29 years with Graves disease. Each CDR3 is given with its conserved first and last residue.

>TRBV3-1|TRBJ2-2
CASSQALGFTGELFF
>TRBV3-1|TRBJ1-5
CASSRATSNQPQHF
>TRBV11-2|TRBJ2-5
CASGQGAETQYF
>TRBV4-1|TRBJ2-7
CASSRIRDGDYEQYF
>TRBV27|TRBJ2-7
CASMGSRGRASYEQYF
>TRBV7-2|TRBJ2-7
CASSPTPFLGEQYF
>TRBV20-1|TRBJ2-7
CSARDGGLALWEQYF
>TRBV7-9|TRBJ2-1
CASSLDGTFYNEQFF
>TRBV28|TRBJ2-3
CASSSDIAGPTDTQYF
>TRBV30|TRBJ1-3
CAWSVDSNTGNTIYF
>TRBV20-1|TRBJ2-1
CSASGLTSGLTPSKNEQFF
>TRBV19|TRBJ2-1
CASSIGRTGYYNEQFF
>TRBV4-3|TRBJ2-2
CASSPTGTGNTGELFF
>TRBV19|TRBJ1-1
CASRYRQATTEAFF
>TRBV5-1|TRBJ1-4
CASSLDLRGGYNEKLFF
>TRBV5-1|TRBJ1-1
CASSSLGGDSEAFF
>TRBV27|TRBJ1-5
CASSHYYNQPQHF
>TRBV5-6|TRBJ2-1
CASSLIQGVERNEQFF